This TCR beta chain was retrieved from a study of regulatory T cells in long-lasting Graves disease. At least ten counts were recorded for this clonotype. V gave up 0 bases and J gave up 3 bases, with 9 bases separating them. The CDR3 has 14 residues. CDR3-region Arm-PCR and iRepertoire HTBI primers produced the TCR beta libraries. TCRdb redid the calling of the multiplex PCR reads with MiXCR, one entry per CDR3 protein. The data show a few hundred thousand distinct CDR3 sequences, less than 25% seen once. The sample's time point: persistent/refractory GD, antithyroid drugs over 5 years with positive TRAb. Researchers made the TCR library from RNA that was extracted from PBMCs.

The sequence came from a female donor with Graves disease. V usage is TRBV12-3 or TRBV12-4 and J usage is TRBJ2-7; tentatively, D is TRBD1 (6 bases). The specimen comprised peripheral blood mononuclear cells (PBMCs), sampled when the disease was refractory, from a patient treated with antithyroid drugs. CDR3 loop: CASSLAGGIYEQYF. Written as DNA, the CDR3 is TGTGCCAGCAGTTTAGCAGGGGGAATCTACGAGCAGTACTTC.